The 9 T cell receptor beta chains given below trace back to one sample, sequenced in a study of T cells in Graves' hyperthyroidism and ophthalmopathy. The source material, RNA transcripts, was used to amplify TCR beta CDR3 regions. The HTBI primer set served for first-round RT-PCR of the TCR CDR3. TCRdb processed the multiplex PCR reads anew with MiXCR; each CDR3 protein has one entry. The sample has about 360,000 distinct CDR3 sequences; about 12% are singletons. The specimen was blood. These receptors were obtained from a young woman with Graves' hyperthyroidism.

The chain employs TRBV4-1 and TRBJ2-5, with D possibly TRBD1 on 6 matching bases. Germline V gene lookup returns CDR1 MGHRA and CDR2 YSYEKL. The CDR3 is made up of 14 amino acids. Deletions cut 0 bases from V and 5 bases from J, with 10 bases between. Written as DNA, the CDR3 is TGCGCCAGCAGCCAAGATCAGGGGCGGGAGACCCAGTACTTC. The encoded protein is CASSQDQGRETQYF.

This clonotype was picked up many times. CDR3 residues: CASGLGTGYTEAFF. The CDR3 DNA follows: TGTGCTAGTGGTTTGGGGACAGGGTATACTGAAGCTTTCTTT. The chain couples TRBV12-5 to TRBJ1-1, with 8 bases matching TRBD1. From germline, CDR1 is LGHNT and CDR2 FRNRAP. With V trimmed by 1 base and J by 5 bases, 3 bases remained unmatched. This CDR3 spans 14 amino acids.

The rearrangement links TRBV4-1 to TRBJ2-6, with D perhaps matching TRBD2 (5 bases). The CDR3 runs to 20 residues. In germline, CDR1 is MGHRA, CDR2 YSYEKL. V was trimmed by 0 bases and J by 2 bases, leaving 20 bases between them. The CDR3 spells CASSQERLREGKTGANVLTF. DNA of the CDR3: TGCGCCAGCAGCCAAGAGAGGTTGCGTGAGGGTAAGACTGGGGCCAACGTCCTGACTTTC.

The sample holds many counts of this clonotype. The chain has TRBV6-1 and TRBJ2-1; TRBD2 agrees at 9 bases. This CDR3 comprises 14 residues. Trimming took 2 bases from V and 12 from J; bases not matched to a gene: 8. Germline assignment: CDR1 MNHNS and CDR2 SASEGT. CDR3 nucleotides: TGTGCCAGCAGTGAATCTGGTAGCGGGAGCACGCAGTTCTTC. It yields the protein CASSESGSGSTQFF.

This clonotype was seen at least ten times. J is TRBJ2-5 and V is TRBV29-1, with no clear D. The V gene lost 1 base and the J gene lost 9 bases, with 15 bases spanning the gap. CDR1 SQVTM and CDR2 ANQGSEA come from the germline V gene. The CDR3 has 13 residues. The CDR3 reads CSVEARQKWAQYF. The CDR3 DNA follows: TGCAGCGTTGAAGCCCGTCAAAAGTGGGCCCAGTACTTC.

The chain combines TRBV7-9 with TRBJ1-1; D might be TRBD1 (5 bases). Germline assignment: CDR1 SEHNR and CDR2 FQNEAQ (reference sequence). Trimming shortened V by 1 base and J by 1 base, and 13 bases separated the two germline ends. The CDR3 is 16 residues long. The CDR3 here is CASSLGVRDGNTEAFF. The CDR3 nucleotides read TGTGCCAGCAGCTTAGGGGTTAGGGACGGGAACACTGAAGCTTTCTTT.

The rearrangement uses TRBV7-2 and TRBJ2-5; 7 bases map to TRBD2. The CDR3 has 14 residues. CDR1 and CDR2 (germline): SGHTA, FQGNSA. V lost 2 bases to trimming and J lost 7 bases; unmatched junction nucleotides: 7. The chain's CDR3 is CASSLFQPGGTQYF. The CDR3 nucleotides read TGTGCCAGCAGCTTATTCCAGCCGGGGGGGACCCAGTACTTC. The variable domain in full, completed from reference TRBV7-2 and TRBJ2-5, reads GAGVSQSPSNKVTEKGKDVELRCDPISGHTALYWYRQSLGQGLEFLIYFQGNSAPDKSGLPSDRFSAERTGGSVSTLTIQRTQQEDSAVYLCASSLFQPGGTQYFGPGTRLLVL.

This clonotype was observed a handful of times. The genes are TRBV19 and TRBJ2-7; tentative D call: TRBD1 (5 bases). V was pared by 5 bases and J by 5 bases, with 13 bases between. The CDR3 sequence is 13 residues long. Germline V gene lookup returns CDR1 LNHDA and CDR2 SQIVND (reference sequence). CDR3 sequence: CASSWAGFNEQYF. The DNA of the CDR3 is TGTGCCAGTAGTTGGGCAGGGTTCAACGAGCAGTACTTC.

This clonotype occurred many times. The rearrangement joins TRBV2 to TRBJ2-1; 8 bases fit TRBD1. The V gene end was trimmed by 8 bases and the J gene end by 6 bases; junction bases not matched to a gene: 9. This CDR3 has 14 amino acids. CDR1 SNHLY and CDR2 FYNNEI come from the germline V gene. The CDR3 protein is CASQTGDISNEQFF. CDR3 nucleotides: TGTGCCAGCCAGACAGGGGATATCTCCAATGAGCAGTTCTTC. The full variable domain, completed using reference TRBV2 and TRBJ2-1, is EPEVTQTPSHQVTQMGQEVILRCVPISNHLYFYWYRQILGQKVEFLVSFYNNEISEKSEIFDDQFSVERPDGSNFTLKIRSTKLEDSAMYFCASQTGDISNEQFFGPGTRLTVL.